This T cell receptor beta chain was identified in a study of cytomegalovirus exposure and HLA in healthy donors. This clone is a singleton in its sample. PCR involved 60 Vbeta and 13 Jbeta primers. Method: immunoSEQ multiplex PCR; TCRdb's copy keeps in-frame clones and lacks some. The data show 180,000 or so clones, over 80% seen once. The CDR3 totals 18 residues. Germline assignment: CDR1 MGHDK and CDR2 SYGVNS. V lost 3 bases and J lost 0, with 18 bases in between. The V call is TRBV25-1, the J call TRBJ2-1; a weak D match, TRBD1 (5 bases). Sequenced input: PBMCs. The source of this sequence is a man aged 40-55 years in good health and CMV-seronegative. CDR3 in DNA: TGTGCCAGCAGTGACTATTACGCAGGGATCAGCTCCTACAATGAGCAGTTCTTC. It yields the protein CASSDYYAGISSYNEQFF.